This T cell receptor beta chain comes out of a study of blood T cell repertoires in COVID-19. For the study at large: Acute and convalescent COVID-19 samples came from the United States, Italy and Spain. Sources were T cells, B-cell-depleted T cells, or PBMCs; the material itself was cDNA or gDNA.

Some clones are missing from TCRdb's copy, which holds only in-frame ones; the method was immunoSEQ multiplex PCR. The table lists more than 400,000 clones, 70% to 90% of them singletons. Per germline, CDR1 SEHNR and CDR2 FQNEAQ (reference sequence). The CDR3 length is 13 residues. Trimming left V 8 bases short and J 2 bases short, with 12 bases between. Material for sequencing was peripheral blood. This sequence was found in a human donor in a cohort sampled during active COVID-19. This chain links TRBV7-9 with TRBJ1-2; D unresolved. The CDR3 bases are TGTGCCAGCGGCGGCGCGGGGAACTATGGCTACACCTTC. It encodes CASGGAGNYGYTF.